The sequence of this T cell receptor beta chain was determined in a study of shared clonotypes between healthy human individuals. Assay: immunoSEQ multiplex PCR; the TCRdb copy retains only in-frame clones and omits some. The sample includes roughly 2 million clones, roughly 95% of them seen just once. The CDR3 has 14 residues. V shed 6 bases, J shed 1 base, and the junction held 5 bases outside the gene matches. Per germline, CDR1 MNHNS and CDR2 SASEGT. The specimen sequenced was naive CD4+ T cells sorted from blood. Subset defined: CD45RA+ positively selected. This TCR was recovered from a man younger than 35 in good health. The gene calls are TRBV6-1 and TRBJ2-7; 8 nucleotides agree with TRBD1. The CDR3 loop is CASRGGQESYEQYF. The CDR3 bases are TGTGCCAGCAGGGGGGGACAGGAGTCCTACGAGCAGTACTTC.